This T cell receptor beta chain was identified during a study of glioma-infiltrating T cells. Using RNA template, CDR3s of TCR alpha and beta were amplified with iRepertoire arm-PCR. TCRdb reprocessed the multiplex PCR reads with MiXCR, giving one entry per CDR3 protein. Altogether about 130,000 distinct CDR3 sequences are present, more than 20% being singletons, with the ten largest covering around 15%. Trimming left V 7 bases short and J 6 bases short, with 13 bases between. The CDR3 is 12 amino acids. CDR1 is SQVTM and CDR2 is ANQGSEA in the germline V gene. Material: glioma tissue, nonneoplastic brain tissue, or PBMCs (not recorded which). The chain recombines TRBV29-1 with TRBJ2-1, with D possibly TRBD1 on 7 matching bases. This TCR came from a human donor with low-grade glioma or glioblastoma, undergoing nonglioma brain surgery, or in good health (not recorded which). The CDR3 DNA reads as TGCAGCGCCGCGGGGACAGTCAATGAGCAGTTCTTC. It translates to CSAAGTVNEQFF.